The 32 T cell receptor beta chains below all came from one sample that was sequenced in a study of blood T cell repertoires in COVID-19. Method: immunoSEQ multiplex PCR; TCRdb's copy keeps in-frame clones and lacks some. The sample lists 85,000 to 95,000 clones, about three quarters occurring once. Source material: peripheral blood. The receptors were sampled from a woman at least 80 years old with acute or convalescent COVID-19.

The CDR3 nucleotides read TGTGCCAGCAGCACCTTTCAGGGGTGGACTGAAGCTTTCTTT. As protein: CASSTFQGWTEAFF. This sequence joins TRBV7-2 and TRBJ1-1; weak D call: TRBD1 (6 bases). There are 14 residues in the CDR3. The V and J ends lost 5 bases and 5 bases respectively, with 15 bases between them. Per germline, CDR1 SGHTA and CDR2 FQGNSA.

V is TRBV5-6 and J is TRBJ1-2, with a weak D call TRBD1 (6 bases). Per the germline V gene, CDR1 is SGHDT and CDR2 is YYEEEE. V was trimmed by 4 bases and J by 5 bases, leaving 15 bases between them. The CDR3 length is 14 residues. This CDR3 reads CASSKGGLSYGYTF. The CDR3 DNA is TGTGCCAGCAGCAAGGGGGGGTTGAGTTATGGCTACACCTTC.

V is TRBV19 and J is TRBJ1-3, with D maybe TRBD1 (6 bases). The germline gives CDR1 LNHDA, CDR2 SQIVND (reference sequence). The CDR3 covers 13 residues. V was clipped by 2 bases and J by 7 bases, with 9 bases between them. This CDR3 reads CASSISQGNTIYF. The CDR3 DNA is TGTGCCAGTAGTATAAGTCAGGGGAACACCATATATTTT.

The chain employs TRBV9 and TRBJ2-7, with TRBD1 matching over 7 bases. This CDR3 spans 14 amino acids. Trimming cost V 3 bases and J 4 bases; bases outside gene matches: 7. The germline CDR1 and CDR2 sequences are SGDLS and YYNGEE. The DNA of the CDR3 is TGTGCCAGCAGCGACGGGACAGCCCATTACGAGCAGTACTTC. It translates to CASSDGTAHYEQYF.

CDR3 sequence: CASSFGGGETQYF. The CDR3 DNA follows: TGCGCCAGCAGCTTCGGGGGAGGGGAGACCCAGTACTTC. The genes are TRBV5-1 and TRBJ2-5, with 7 bases fitting TRBD2. This CDR3 has 13 amino acids. CDR1 is SGHRS, CDR2 YFSETQ, per germline. The ends lost 2 bases at V and 5 bases at J; junction bases unmatched: 3.

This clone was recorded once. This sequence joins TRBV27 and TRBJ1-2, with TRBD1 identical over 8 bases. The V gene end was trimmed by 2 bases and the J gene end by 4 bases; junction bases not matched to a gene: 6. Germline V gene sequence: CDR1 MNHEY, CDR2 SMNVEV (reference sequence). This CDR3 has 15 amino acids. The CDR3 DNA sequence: TGTGCCAGCAGTTTAATGGCAGGGGGCGTCTATGGCTACACCTTC. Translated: CASSLMAGGVYGYTF.

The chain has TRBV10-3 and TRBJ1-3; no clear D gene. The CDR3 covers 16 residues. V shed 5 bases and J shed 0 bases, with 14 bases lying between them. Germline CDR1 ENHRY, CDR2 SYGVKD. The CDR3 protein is CAISLEGLSSGNTIYF. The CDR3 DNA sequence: TGTGCCATCAGTTTAGAAGGACTAAGCTCTGGAAACACCATATATTTT.

The CDR3: CASSVAPVDRGIGELFF. The CDR3 DNA reads TGTGCCAGCAGCGTAGCCCCCGTAGACAGGGGGATCGGGGAGCTGTTTTTT. The chain uses TRBV9 and TRBJ2-2, with 9 bases aligning to TRBD1. J lost 7 bases, V lost 0 bases, and 10 bases had no gene match. The CDR3 is 17 amino acids. CDR1 and CDR2 (germline): SGDLS, YYNGEE.

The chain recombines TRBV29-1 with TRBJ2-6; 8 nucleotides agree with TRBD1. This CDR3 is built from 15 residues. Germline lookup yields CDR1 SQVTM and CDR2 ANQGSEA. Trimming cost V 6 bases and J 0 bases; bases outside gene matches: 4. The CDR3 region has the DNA TGCAGCGTGGGGACAGGTGTCTCTGGGGCCAACGTCCTGACTTTC. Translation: CSVGTGVSGANVLTF.

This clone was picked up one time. CDR3 protein: CASSLSSAGGQSPLHF. CDR3 sequence (DNA): TGTGCCAGCAGTTTATCTTCTGCAGGGGGTCAATCACCCCTCCACTTT. The genes are TRBV28 and TRBJ1-6; 7 positions agree with TRBD1. CDR1 is MDHEN and CDR2 is SYDVKM in the germline V gene. This CDR3 has 16 amino acids. The V and J ends lost 1 base and 10 bases, in that order; junction bases with no gene match: 10.

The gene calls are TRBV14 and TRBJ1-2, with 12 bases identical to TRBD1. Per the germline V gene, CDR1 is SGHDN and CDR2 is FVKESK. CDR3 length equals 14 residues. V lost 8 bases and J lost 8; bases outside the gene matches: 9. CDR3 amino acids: CASAGTGGWEGYTF. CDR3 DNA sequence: TGTGCCAGCGCGGGGACAGGGGGCTGGGAAGGCTACACCTTC.

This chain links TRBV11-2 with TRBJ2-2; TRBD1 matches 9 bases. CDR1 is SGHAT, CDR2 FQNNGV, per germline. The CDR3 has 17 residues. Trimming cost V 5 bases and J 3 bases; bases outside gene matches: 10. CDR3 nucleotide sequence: TGTGCCAGCAGCCCCACAATTCGGACAGGGGACACCGGGGAGCTGTTTTTT. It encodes CASSPTIRTGDTGELFF.

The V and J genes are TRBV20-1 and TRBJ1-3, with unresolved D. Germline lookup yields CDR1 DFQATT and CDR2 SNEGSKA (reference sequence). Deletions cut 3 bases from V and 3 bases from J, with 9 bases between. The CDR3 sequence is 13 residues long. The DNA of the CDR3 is TGCAGTGCTAGTGGGCCGGGTGGAAACACCATATATTTT. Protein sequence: CSASGPGGNTIYF.

The CDR3: CASSRQGEDTIYF. In DNA form, the CDR3 reads TGTGCCAGCAGTAGACAGGGAGAAGACACCATATATTTT. This sequence joins TRBV5-4 and TRBJ1-3; 7 bases map to TRBD1. The CDR3 extends over 13 amino acids. V lost 5 bases to trimming and J lost 8 bases; unmatched junction nucleotides: 7. Germline values: CDR1 SGHNT, CDR2 YYREEE (reference sequence).

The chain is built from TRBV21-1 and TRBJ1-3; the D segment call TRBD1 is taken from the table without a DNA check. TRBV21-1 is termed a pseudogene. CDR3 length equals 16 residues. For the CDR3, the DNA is TGTGCCAGCGAGCCGGGACAGGACCCCGGGGACGGCACCATATATTTT. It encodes CASEPGQDPGDGTIYF.

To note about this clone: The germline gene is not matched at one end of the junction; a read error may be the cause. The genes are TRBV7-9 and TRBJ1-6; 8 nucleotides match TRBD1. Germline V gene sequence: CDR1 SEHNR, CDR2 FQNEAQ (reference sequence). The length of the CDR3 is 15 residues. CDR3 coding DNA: TGTGCCAGCAACTTAGGGACAGGACCTAATTCACCCCTCCACTTT. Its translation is CASNLGTGPNSPLHF.

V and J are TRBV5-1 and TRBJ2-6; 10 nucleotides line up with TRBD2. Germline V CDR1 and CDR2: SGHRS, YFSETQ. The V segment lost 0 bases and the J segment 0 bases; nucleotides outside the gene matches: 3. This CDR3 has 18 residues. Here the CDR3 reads CASSLAPSGGSGANVLTF. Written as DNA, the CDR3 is TGCGCCAGCAGCTTGGCCCCTAGCGGGGGCTCTGGGGCCAACGTCCTGACTTTC.

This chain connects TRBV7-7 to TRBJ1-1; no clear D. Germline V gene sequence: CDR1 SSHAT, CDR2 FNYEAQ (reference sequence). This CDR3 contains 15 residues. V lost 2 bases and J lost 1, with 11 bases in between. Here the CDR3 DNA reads TGTGCCAGCAGCTTATGGGTGGAGGGGAACACTGAAGCTTTCTTT. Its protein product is CASSLWVEGNTEAFF.

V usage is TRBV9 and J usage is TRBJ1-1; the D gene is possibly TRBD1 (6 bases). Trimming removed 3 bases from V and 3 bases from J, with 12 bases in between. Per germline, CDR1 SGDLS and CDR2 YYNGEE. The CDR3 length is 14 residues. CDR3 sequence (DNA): TGTGCCAGCAGCGCTTCAGGGGCCGACACTGAAGCTTTCTTT. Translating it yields CASSASGADTEAFF.

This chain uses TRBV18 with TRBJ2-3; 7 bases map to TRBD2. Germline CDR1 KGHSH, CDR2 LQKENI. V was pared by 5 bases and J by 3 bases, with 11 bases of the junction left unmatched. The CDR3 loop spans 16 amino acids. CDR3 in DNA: TGTGCCAGCTCAGACGGGGGGATAGGCAGAACAGATACGCAGTATTTT. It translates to CASSDGGIGRTDTQYF.

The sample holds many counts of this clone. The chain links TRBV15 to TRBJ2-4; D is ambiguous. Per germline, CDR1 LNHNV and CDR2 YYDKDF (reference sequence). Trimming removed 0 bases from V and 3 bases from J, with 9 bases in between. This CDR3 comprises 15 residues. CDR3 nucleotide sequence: TGTGCCACCAGCAGAGATGGTCTAGGCAAAAACATTCAGTACTTC. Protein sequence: CATSRDGLGKNIQYF.

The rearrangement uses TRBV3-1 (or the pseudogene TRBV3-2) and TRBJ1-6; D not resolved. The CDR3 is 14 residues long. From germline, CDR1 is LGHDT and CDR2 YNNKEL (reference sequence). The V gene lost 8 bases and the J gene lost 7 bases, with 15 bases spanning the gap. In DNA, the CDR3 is TGTGCCAGCGGACGGGAGGACGTGAATTCACCCCTCCACTTT. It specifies CASGREDVNSPLHF.

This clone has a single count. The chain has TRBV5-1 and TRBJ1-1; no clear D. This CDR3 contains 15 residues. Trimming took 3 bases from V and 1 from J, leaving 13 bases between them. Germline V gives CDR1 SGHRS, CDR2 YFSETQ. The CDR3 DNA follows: TGCGCCAGCAGCTACAGAGCCAGGTCGAACACTGAAGCTTTCTTT. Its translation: CASSYRARSNTEAFF. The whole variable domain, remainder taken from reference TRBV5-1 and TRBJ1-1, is KAGVTQTPRYLIKTRGQQVTLSCSPISGHRSVSWYQQTPGQGLQFLFEYFSETQRNKGNFPGRFSGRQFSNSRSEMNVSTLELGDSALYLCASSYRARSNTEAFFGQGTRLTVV.

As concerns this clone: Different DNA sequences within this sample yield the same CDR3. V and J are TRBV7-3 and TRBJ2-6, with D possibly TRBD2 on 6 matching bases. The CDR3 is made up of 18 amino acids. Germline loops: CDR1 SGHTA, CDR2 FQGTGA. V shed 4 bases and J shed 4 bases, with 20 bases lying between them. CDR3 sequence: CASSSTGGRTEGANVLTF. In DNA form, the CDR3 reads TGTGCCAGCAGCTCCACCGGGGGTAGAACGGAGGGGGCCAACGTCCTGACTTTC.

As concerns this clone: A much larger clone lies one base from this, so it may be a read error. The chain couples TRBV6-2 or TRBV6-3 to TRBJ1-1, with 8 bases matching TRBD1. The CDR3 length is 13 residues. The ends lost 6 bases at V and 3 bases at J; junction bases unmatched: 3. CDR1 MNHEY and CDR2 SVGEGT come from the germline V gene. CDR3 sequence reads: CASSWGQDTEAFF. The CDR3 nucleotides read TGTGCCAGCAGCTGGGGACAGGACACTGAAGCTTTCTTT.

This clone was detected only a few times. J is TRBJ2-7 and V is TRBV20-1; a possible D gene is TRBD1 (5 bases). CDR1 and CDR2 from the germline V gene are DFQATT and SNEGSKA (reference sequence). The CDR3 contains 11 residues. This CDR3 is CSARATYEQYF. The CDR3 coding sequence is TGCAGCGCCAGGGCTACCTACGAGCAGTACTTC.

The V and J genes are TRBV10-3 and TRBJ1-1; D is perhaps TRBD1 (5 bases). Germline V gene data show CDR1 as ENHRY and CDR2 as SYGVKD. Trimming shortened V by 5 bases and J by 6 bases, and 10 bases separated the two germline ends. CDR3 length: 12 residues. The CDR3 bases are TGTGCCATCAGTTATGGACAAGCTGAAGCTTTCTTT. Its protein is CAISYGQAEAFF.

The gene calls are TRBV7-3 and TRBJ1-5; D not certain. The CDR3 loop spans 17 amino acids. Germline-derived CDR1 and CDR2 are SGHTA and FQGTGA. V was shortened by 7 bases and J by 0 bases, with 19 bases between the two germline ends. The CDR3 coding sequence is TGTGCCAGCACCACGCCTCGGGTAAGCATTAGCAATCAGCCCCAGCATTTT. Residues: CASTTPRVSISNQPQHF.

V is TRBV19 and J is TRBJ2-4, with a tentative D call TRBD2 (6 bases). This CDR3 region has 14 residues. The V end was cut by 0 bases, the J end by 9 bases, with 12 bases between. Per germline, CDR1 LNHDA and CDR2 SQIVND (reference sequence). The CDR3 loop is CASSIDQTSSIQYF. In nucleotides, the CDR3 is TGTGCCAGTAGTATAGATCAAACTAGCAGCATTCAGTACTTC.

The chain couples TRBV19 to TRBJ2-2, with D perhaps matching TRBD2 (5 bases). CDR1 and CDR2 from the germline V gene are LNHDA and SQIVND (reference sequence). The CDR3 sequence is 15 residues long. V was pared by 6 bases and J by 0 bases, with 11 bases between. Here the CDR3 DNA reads TGTGCCAGTAGCACACCCGGGGCGAACACCGGGGAGCTGTTTTTT. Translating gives CASSTPGANTGELFF.

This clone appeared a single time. The CDR3 DNA sequence: TGTGCCAGCAGTTCCCTCGGGACTTTCCAAGAGACCCAGTACTTC. Protein: CASSSLGTFQETQYF. This chain joins TRBV6-2 or TRBV6-3 and TRBJ2-5, with a tentative D call TRBD2 (6 bases). This CDR3 has 15 residues. The germline V gene has CDR1 MNHEY and CDR2 SVGEGT. V was shortened by 4 bases and J by 1 base, with 13 bases between the two germline ends.

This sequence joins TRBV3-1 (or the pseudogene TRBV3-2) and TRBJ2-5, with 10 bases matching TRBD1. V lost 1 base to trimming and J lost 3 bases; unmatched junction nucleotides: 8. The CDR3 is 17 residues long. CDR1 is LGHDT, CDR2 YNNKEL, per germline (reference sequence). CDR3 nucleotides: TGTGCCAGCAGCCAAGGGGGACCCGGGACAGGGGAAGAGACCCAGTACTTC. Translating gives CASSQGGPGTGEETQYF.